The T cell receptor (beta chain) under discussion was sequenced for a study of graft-versus-host responses after intestinal transplantation. At the level of the study: After anti-thymocyte globulin induction, recipients took tacrolimus and steroids for 2 to 3 years.

Unmatched junction bases numbered 7, after V lost 1 base and J lost 5 bases. There are 16 residues in the CDR3. Per the germline V gene, CDR1 is SGHVS and CDR2 is FQNEAQ. Assay: immunoSEQ multiplex PCR; the TCRdb copy retains only in-frame clones and omits some. The sample includes tens of thousands of clones, about 87% of them seen just once. The clonotype was recovered from a human patient who received an intestinal transplant, so some T cells may come from the graft donor. The chain combines TRBV7-8 with TRBJ2-1; 8 bases are a match to TRBD2. The material sequenced was PBMCs, taken 26 days after transplant. CDR3 nucleotides: TGTGCCAGCAGCTTAGTACGGGGGGGGTATAACAATGAGCAGTTCTTC. Protein product: CASSLVRGGYNNEQFF.